The clone carrying this TCR beta chain was observed a handful of times. The time point here: blood at routine non-recurrence follow-up after resection. Sequencing was performed on whole RNA extracted from tumor and nontumor lung tissue, or from frozen PBMC, and the material was left unsorted. V lost 4 bases and J lost 5, with 8 bases in between. The V gene's germline CDR1 is SEHNR and CDR2 FQNEAQ (reference sequence). The CDR3 has 12 amino acids. The data derive from a study of spatial heterogeneity in lung cancer. About the research overall: The donors, fewer than 90 patients with untreated early-stage non-small cell lung cancer, provided the samples. Around two years after resection was the median timing of the follow-up PBMC samples, which were sequenced when available. In the raw reads, each unique TCR and UMI combination was present more than ten times on average.

TCRdb reprocessed the 5' RACE reads via MiXCR and lists one record per CDR3 protein. The sample consists of fewer than 50,000 distinct CDR3 sequences, 10% to 13% of them appearing once. The material was PBMCs, obtained at follow-up. The origin of this receptor is a female donor with early-stage non-small cell lung cancer. The chain has TRBV7-9 and TRBJ1-2; D unresolved. This CDR3 reads CASSSFSYGYTF. The CDR3, as DNA: TGTGCCAGCAGCTCGTTTAGTTATGGCTACACCTTC. The variable domain in full, with the rest retrieved from reference TRBV7-9 and TRBJ1-2, is DTGVSQNPRHKITKRGQNVTFRCDPISEHNRLYWYRQTLGQGPEFLTYFQNEAQLEKSRLLSDRFSAERPKGSFSTLEIQRTEQGDSAMYLCASSSFSYGYTFGSGTRLTVV.